This T cell receptor beta chain was sequenced during a study of shared clonotypes between healthy human individuals. Points from the study as a whole: The genetic and exposure-history diversity represented was limited by few donors.

Worth noting for this clone: Its target is unknown.

Naive CD8 cells were CD45RO-negative, positively selected for CCR7, excluding terminally differentiated effector memory CD45RA+ cells. The V end was cut by 0 bases, the J end by 4 bases, with 5 bases between. The CDR3 is 13 amino acids. The germline V gene encodes CDR1 SGDLS and CDR2 YYNGEE. Here immunoSEQ multiplex PCR was the method, and the copy in TCRdb shows in-frame clones only, minus some. The sample consists of around 2,000,000 clones, just under 95% of them appearing once. The rearrangement joins TRBV9 to TRBJ1-3, with no clear D. The sample taken for sequencing was naive CD8+ T cells sorted from blood. The origin of this receptor is a man aged 18 to 29 in good health. Here the CDR3 reads CASSVDRGNTIYF. CDR3 in DNA: TGTGCCAGCAGCGTAGATCGGGGAAACACCATATATTTT.